This T cell receptor (beta chain) was sequenced for a study of siplizumab effects on memory and regulatory T cells. Repertoires were generated with immunoSEQ multiplex PCR, while TCRdb's copy carries only in-frame clones and drops some. The sample records more than 90,000 clones, over 90% being singletons. CDR3 size: 13 residues. Germline V lookup: CDR1 SEHNR, CDR2 FQNEAQ (reference sequence). Trimming removed 7 bases at V and 4 bases at J, with 10 bases between. The sequencing input was non-Treg CD4+ T cells sorted from blood. The clonotype was recovered from a human donor in good health. The chain has TRBV7-9 and TRBJ2-2; maybe TRBD1 (6 bases). DNA of the CDR3: TGTGCCAGCACCCAGGGGCCCACCGGGGAGCTGTTTTTT. Its protein is CASTQGPTGELFF. Filled out from reference TRBV7-9 and TRBJ2-2, the complete variable domain reads DTGVSQNPRHKITKRGQNVTFRCDPISEHNRLYWYRQTLGQGPEFLTYFQNEAQLEKSRLLSDRFSAERPKGSFSTLEIQRTEQGDSAMYLCASTQGPTGELFFGEGSRLTVL.